This T cell receptor beta chain was obtained from a study of cytomegalovirus exposure and HLA in healthy donors. 13 Jbeta primers and 60 Vbeta primers were used for the PCR. Clones were read by immunoSEQ multiplex PCR, and TCRdb kept only the in-frame ones, dropping some. The sample lists about 180,000 clones; 75% to 85% were seen once. Sequencing input: PBMCs. The source of this sequence is a woman in her twenties or thirties in good health and CMV-seropositive.

The CDR3 nucleotides read TGCGCCAGCAGCCCGACAGGGGCGGACTCTGGAAACACCATATATTTT. The encoded protein is CASSPTGADSGNTIYF. The gene calls are TRBV4-3 and TRBJ1-3; 8 positions agree with TRBD1. CDR3 length: 16 residues. Germline V lookup: CDR1 LGHNA, CDR2 YSLEER. V lost 4 bases to trimming and J lost 0 bases; unmatched junction nucleotides: 5.